This TCR beta chain derives from a study of blood T cell repertoires in COVID-19. Across the whole study: Spain, Italy and the United States supplied samples that represented acute and convalescent COVID-19.

This study enrolled people aged about 18 to 100 from under 25 US geographic areas. Cohort 3 recovered donors had two negative PCRs, clearance, or symptom resolution. V lost 3 bases and J lost 1; bases outside the gene matches: 7. The CDR3 contains 16 residues. CDR1 SEHNR and CDR2 FQNEAQ come from the germline V gene (reference sequence). This clone was seen just once. In the original workflow: From reference gene primer amplification, estimates of nucleated cell counts were derived. Profiling relied on immunoSEQ multiplex PCR, and the TCRdb table lists in-frame clones only, not all of them. The V and J calls and clone size are taken from that table; D and trimming were inferred from the DNA. In the table there are 150,000 or so clones, less than 85% of which are singletons.

Sample: PBMCs or T cells enriched from blood (not recorded which). The V gene is TRBV7-9, the J gene TRBJ2-5, with 8 bases aligning to TRBD2. The origin of this receptor is a man aged 45-65 years who had recovered from COVID-19. DNA for the CDR3: TGTGCCAGCAGCTTCCCCCGGGGGGGCCCCCAAGAGACCCAGTACTTC. Encoded protein: CASSFPRGGPQETQYF. The full variable domain, rest sourced from reference TRBV7-9 and TRBJ2-5, is DTGVSQNPRHKITKRGQNVTFRCDPISEHNRLYWYRQTLGQGPEFLTYFQNEAQLEKSRLLSDRFSAERPKGSFSTLEIQRTEQGDSAMYLCASSFPRGGPQETQYFGPGTRLLVL.